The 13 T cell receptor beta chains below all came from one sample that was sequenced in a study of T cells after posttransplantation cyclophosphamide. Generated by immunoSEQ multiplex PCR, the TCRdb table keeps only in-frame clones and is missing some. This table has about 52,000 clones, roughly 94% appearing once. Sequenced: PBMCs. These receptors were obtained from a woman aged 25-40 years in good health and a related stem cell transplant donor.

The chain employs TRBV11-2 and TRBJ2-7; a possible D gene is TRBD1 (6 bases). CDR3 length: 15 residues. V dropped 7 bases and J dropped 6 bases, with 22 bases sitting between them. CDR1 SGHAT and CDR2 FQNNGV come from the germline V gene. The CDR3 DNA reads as TGTGCCAGCACCCCCCTGGCAGGGGCTTACGGCGAGCAGTACTTC. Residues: CASTPLAGAYGEQYF.

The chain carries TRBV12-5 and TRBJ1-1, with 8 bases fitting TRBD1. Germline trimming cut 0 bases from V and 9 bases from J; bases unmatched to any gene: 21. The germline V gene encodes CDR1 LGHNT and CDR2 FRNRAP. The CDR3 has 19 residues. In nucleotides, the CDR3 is TGTGCTAGTGGTTTGGTCTTGATTCCCTCCGGAGGACAGGGAGGAAAAGCTTTCTTT. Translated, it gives CASGLVLIPSGGQGGKAFF.

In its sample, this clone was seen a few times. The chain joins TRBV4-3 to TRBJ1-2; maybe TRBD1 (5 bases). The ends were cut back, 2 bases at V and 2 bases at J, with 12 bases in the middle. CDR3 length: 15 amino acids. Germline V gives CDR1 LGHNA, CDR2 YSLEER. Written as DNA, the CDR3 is TGCGCCAGCAGCCAATCGTTTGCAGGGAACTATGGCTACACCTTC. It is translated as CASSQSFAGNYGYTF.

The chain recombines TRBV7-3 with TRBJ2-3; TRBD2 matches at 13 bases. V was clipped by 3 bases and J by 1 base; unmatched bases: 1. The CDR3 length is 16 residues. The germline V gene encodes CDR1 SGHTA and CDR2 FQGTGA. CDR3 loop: CASSLGLAGRTDTQYF. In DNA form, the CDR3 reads TGTGCCAGCAGCTTGGGACTAGCGGGACGCACAGATACGCAGTATTTT. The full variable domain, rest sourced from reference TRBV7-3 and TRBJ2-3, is GAGVSQTPSNKVTEKGKYVELRCDPISGHTALYWYRQSLGQGPEFLIYFQGTGAADDSGLPNDRFFAVRPEGSVSTLKIQRTERGDSAVYLCASSLGLAGRTDTQYFGPGTRLTVL.

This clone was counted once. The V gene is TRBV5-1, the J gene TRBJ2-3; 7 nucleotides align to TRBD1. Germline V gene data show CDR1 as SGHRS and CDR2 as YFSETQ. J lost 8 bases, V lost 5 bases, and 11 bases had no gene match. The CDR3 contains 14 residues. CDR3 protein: CASRPGQSGSTQYF. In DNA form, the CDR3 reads TGCGCCAGCAGACCGGGACAGTCGGGAAGTACGCAGTATTTT.

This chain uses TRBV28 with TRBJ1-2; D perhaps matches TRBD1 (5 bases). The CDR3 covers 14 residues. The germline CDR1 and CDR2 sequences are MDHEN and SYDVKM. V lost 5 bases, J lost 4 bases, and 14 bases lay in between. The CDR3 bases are TGTGCCAGCAGTCGCAGGGAAAACTCCTATGGCTACACCTTC. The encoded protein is CASSRRENSYGYTF.

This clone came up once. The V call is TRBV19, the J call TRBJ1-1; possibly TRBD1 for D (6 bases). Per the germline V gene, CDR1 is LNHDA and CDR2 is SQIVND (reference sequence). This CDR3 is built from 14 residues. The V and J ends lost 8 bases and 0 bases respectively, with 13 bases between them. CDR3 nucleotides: TGTGCCAGTCAGAGGGGGGGGGTGAACACTGAAGCTTTCTTT. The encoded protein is CASQRGGVNTEAFF. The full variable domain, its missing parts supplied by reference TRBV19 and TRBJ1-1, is DGGITQSPKYLFRKEGQNVTLSCEQNLNHDAMYWYRQDPGQGLRLIYYSQIVNDFQKGDIAEGYSVSREKKESFPLTVTSAQKNPTAFYLCASQRGGVNTEAFFGQGTRLTVV.

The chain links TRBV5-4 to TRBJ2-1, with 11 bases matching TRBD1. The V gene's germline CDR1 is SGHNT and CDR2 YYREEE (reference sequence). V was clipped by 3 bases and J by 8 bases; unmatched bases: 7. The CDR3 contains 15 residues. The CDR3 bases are TGTGCCAGCAGCTACGGGACAGGGGGATTATATGAGCAGTTCTTC. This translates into CASSYGTGGLYEQFF.

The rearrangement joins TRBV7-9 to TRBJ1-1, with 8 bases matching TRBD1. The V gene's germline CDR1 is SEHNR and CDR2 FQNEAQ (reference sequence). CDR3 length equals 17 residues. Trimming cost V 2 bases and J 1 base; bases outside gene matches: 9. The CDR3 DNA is TGTGCCAGCAGCTTACCATGGACAGGGAGGAGGAACACTGAAGCTTTCTTT. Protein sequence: CASSLPWTGRRNTEAFF.

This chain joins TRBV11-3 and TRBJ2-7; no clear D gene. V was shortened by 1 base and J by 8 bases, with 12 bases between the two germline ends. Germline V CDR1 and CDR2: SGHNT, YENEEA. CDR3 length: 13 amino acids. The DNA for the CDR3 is TGTGCCAGCAGCTTAGCCCACCCACATAAGCAGTACTTC. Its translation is CASSLAHPHKQYF.

The CDR3 sequence is CASSPFNGGYTF. The CDR3 nucleotides are TGTGCCAGCAGCCCCTTCAACGGTGGCTACACCTTC. The chain is built from TRBV14 and TRBJ1-2; D ambiguous. With 4 bases removed from V and 7 bases from J, the gap between germline ends came to 10 bases. The germline V gene has CDR1 SGHDN and CDR2 FVKESK. The CDR3 runs to 12 residues.

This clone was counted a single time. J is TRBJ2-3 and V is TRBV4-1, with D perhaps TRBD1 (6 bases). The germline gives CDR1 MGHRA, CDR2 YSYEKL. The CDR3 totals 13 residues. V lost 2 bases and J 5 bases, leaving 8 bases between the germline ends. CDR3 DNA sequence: TGCGCCAGCAGCCAACAGGACAGAGATACGCAGTATTTT. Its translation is CASSQQDRDTQYF.

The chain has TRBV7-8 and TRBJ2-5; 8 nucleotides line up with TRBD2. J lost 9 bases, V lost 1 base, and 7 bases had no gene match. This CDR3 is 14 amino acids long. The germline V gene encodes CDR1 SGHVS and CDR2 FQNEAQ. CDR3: CASSLGQRGKAQYF. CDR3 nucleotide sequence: TGTGCCAGCAGCTTAGGCCAGCGGGGGAAGGCCCAGTACTTC. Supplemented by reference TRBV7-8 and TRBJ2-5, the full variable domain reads GAGVSQSPRYKVAKRGQDVALRCDPISGHVSLFWYQQALGQGPEFLTYFQNEAQLDKSGLPSDRFFAERPEGSVSTLKIQRTQQEDSAVYLCASSLGQRGKAQYFGPGTRLLVL.